Sequencing of this TCR beta chain was carried out in a study of cytomegalovirus exposure and HLA in healthy donors. This CDR3 contains 15 residues. CDR1 is LNHDA and CDR2 is SQIVND in the germline V gene (reference sequence). V was pared by 6 bases and J by 0 bases, with 14 bases between. 60 Vbeta and 13 Jbeta primers were used in PCR. Generated by immunoSEQ multiplex PCR, the TCRdb table keeps only in-frame clones and is missing some. The table has 200,000 to 250,000 clones, approximately 88% seen once; the top ten hold more than 0.6%. With respect to this clone: Its matching antigen is unknown.

Study observations and caveats: As was reported, the classifier diagnosed cytomegalovirus status with high specificity and sensitivity.

The sequenced sample consisted of PBMCs. This TCR derives from a boy aged 2 to 10 in good health and CMV-seronegative. The chain combines TRBV19 with TRBJ1-2; tentatively, D is TRBD1 (6 bases). CDR3: CASRPQDRANYGYTF. The CDR3 nucleotides are TGTGCCAGTAGACCACAGGACAGAGCTAACTATGGCTACACCTTC.